This TCR beta chain is from a study of T cell clonality in common variable immunodeficiency. Produced via immunoSEQ multiplex PCR; TCRdb's table is partial and in-frame only. This repertoire holds some 38,000 clones, and none appear only once. This clone was counted many times. The sequence runs out 3 residues before the end of the CDR3; the remainder is reconstructed from the germline J gene. The V gene lost 4 bases and the J gene lost 5 bases, with 9 bases spanning the gap. Germline V CDR1 and CDR2: MNHNS, SASEGT. The CDR3 is 13 amino acids. The sample consisted of peripheral blood mononuclear cells. The V call is TRBV6-1, the J call TRBJ1-5; D remains unclear. The receptor comes from a person aged 18 to 70 in good health. CDR3 DNA, as far as it was read: TGTGCCAGCAGTGTTTCACCGGATCAGCCC. It is translated as CASSVSPDQP. The whole CDR3 reads CASSVSPDQPQHF.